The clone carrying this TCR beta chain came up a few times. Antigen specificity is unknown. The CDR3 is made up of 16 amino acids. Germline CDR1 reads SGHAT; CDR2 reads FQNNGV. V lost 2 bases, J lost 0 bases, and 3 bases stayed unmatched. TCR beta CDR3 regions were amplified from RNA transcripts. First-round RT-PCR of the TCR CDR3 relied on the HTBI primer set. TCRdb itself ran the multiplex PCR reads through MiXCR, one entry per CDR3 protein. The sample contains about 600,000 distinct CDR3 sequences, 13% to 15% of which appear only once. This sample is part of a study of T cells in Graves' hyperthyroidism and ophthalmopathy. About the research overall: Any treatment followed the collection of peripheral blood at initial diagnosis. Whole-study findings and limits: Blood samples included most of the expanded thyroid clonotypes exceeding 0.001. For ophthalmopathy, model prediction preceded onset by a median roughly 6.5 months.

The PBMCs were taken from roughly 9.3 ml of fresh peripheral blood. Source material: blood. The chain links TRBV11-2 to TRBJ1-5; 8 bases line up with TRBD1. The receptor comes from a woman in her late teens or twenties with Graves' ophthalmopathy. The CDR3 reads CASSLRTGSSNQPQHF. DNA of the CDR3: TGTGCCAGCAGCTTAAGGACAGGGTCTAGCAATCAGCCCCAGCATTTT.